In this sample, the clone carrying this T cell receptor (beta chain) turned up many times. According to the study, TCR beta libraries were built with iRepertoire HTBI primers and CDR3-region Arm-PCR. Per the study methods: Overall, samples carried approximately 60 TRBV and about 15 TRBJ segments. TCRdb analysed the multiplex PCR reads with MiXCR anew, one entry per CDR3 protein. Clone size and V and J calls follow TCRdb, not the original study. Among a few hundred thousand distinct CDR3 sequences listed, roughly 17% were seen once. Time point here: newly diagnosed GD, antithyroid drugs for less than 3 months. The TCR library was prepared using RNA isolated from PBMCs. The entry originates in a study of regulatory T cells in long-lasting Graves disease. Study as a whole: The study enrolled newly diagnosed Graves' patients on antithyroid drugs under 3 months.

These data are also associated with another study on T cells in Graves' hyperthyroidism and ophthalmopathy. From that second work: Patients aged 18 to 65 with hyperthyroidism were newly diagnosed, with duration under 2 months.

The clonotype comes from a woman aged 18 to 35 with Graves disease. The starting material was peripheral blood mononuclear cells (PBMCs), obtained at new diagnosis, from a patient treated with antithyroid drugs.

The CDR3 protein is CSARPGEQGFAQYF. CDR3 sequence (DNA): TGCAGTGCTAGACCCGGGGAACAGGGTTTTGCGCAGTATTTT. This chain joins TRBV20-1 and TRBJ2-3; perhaps TRBD1 as D (6 bases). V lost 2 bases to trimming and J lost 10 bases, with 19 bases between them. The CDR3 runs to 14 residues. Germline CDR1 DFQATT, CDR2 SNEGSKA (reference sequence).